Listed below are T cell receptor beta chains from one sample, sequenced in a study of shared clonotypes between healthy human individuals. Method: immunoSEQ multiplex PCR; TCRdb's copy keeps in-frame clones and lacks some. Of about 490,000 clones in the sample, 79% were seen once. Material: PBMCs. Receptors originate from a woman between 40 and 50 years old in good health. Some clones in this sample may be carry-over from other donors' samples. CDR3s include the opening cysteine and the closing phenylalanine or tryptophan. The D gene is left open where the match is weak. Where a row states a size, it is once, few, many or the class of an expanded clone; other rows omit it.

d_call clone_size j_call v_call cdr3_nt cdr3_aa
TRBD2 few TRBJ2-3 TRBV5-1 TGCGCCAGCAACAGCGGGAGGCTCACAGATACGCAGTATTTT CASNSGRLTDTQYF
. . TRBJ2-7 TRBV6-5 TGTGCCAGCAGTTACGGACAGGGAGGGGAGGACGAGCAGTACTTC CASSYGQGGEDEQYF
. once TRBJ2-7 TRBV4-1 TGCGCCAGCAGCCAGCAGGAATCGGCCATGGGCGGGGAGCAGTACTTC CASSQQESAMGGEQYF
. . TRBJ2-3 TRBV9 TGTGCCAGCAGGGGACTGGGGACTTCGGGGGATACGCAGTATTTT CASRGLGTSGDTQYF
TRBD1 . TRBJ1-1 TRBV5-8 TGTGCCAGCAGCTTGAGACAGGGGATAGGCACTGAAGCTTTCTTT CASSLRQGIGTEAFF
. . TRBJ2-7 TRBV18 TGTGCCAGCTCAGCCCTGGGGAACGAGCAGTACTTC CASSALGNEQYF
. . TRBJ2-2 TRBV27 TGTGCCAGCAAACCGGACGGGACTTCGAACACCGGGGAGCTGTTTTTT CASKPDGTSNTGELFF
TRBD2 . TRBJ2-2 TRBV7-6 TGTGCCAGCAGCTTATGGGGGAGGGCAGACGGGGAGCTGTTTTTT CASSLWGRADGELFF
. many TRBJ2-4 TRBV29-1 TGCAGCGTTGAAGAAAGCGGGCAAGACATTCAGTACTTC CSVEESGQDIQYF
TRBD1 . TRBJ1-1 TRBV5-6 TGTGCCAGCAGCTTGGCCCGACAGGGGGCGACTGAAGCTTTCTTT CASSLARQGATEAFF